This T cell receptor (beta chain) came from a study of T cells after yellow fever vaccination. TCRdb re-called the 5' RACE reads through MiXCR, storing one row per CDR3 protein. The profile covers 610,000 or so distinct CDR3 sequences, with over 9% appearing a single time and about 15% taken by the ten largest. The V end was cut by 4 bases, the J end by 10 bases, with 15 bases between. This CDR3 comprises 13 residues. The V gene's germline CDR1 is SGHRS and CDR2 YFSETQ. The sequenced sample was PBMCs, obtained on the day of the yellow fever booster vaccination. This sequence joins TRBV5-1 and TRBJ2-1, with D possibly being TRBD1 or TRBD2 (5 bases each). This TCR came from a man aged 30 to 39 who received the YFV17D yellow fever vaccine. CDR3 sequence: CASSTRQGEEQFF. The CDR3 nucleotides are TGCGCCAGCAGCACCCGGCAGGGAGAGGAGCAGTTCTTC.